This T cell receptor beta chain was sequenced for a study of STAT5B mutations in CD4+ large granular lymphocyte leukemia (dated by TCRdb to the early 2020s). A note on the overall study: Among healthy controls, the CDR3 'QG' motif was associated with a particular HLA allele. The study compared the TCRbeta repertoires of patients with CD4+ T-cell large granular lymphocyte leukemia against the TCRbeta repertoires of healthy blood donors. Flow cytometry on FACSCanto II or FACSVerse showed that the purified fractions were more than 95% pure among lymphocytes.

Regarding this clone: There is no known antigen for this receptor. No quality values exist for individual bases; no much larger clone is one base distant.

The immunoSEQ assay at survey resolution was used to sequence TCRbeta rearrangements from genomic DNA. The authors' pipeline ran thus. In the TCR sequencing data, the smallest productive clonotype frequency that could be detected was 2.59 x 10-5. Only productive TCRbeta rearrangements, meaning sequences that were complete and in-frame, were kept for the analyses. Simpson clonality, calculated in the immunoSEQ Analyzer version 3.0, was used as the measure of sample clonality. Based on frequency, clones were grouped as very rare, small, medium, large (1-20%) or hyperexpanded (>20%). Generation probabilities were estimated with OLGA 1.2.3, V-gene circos plots were made with VDJtools, specificities were looked up in VDJdb, and CDR3 motifs were identified with GLIPH. This is the immuneACCESS table as TCRdb keeps it, with only in-frame sequences that have V and J called. A part of the clones is gone; compared with another copy, unresolved V genes explain less than half, and the rest is unexplained. D and trimming come from the DNA, and the V and J calls and clone size come from that table. This sample gives under 35,000 clones in total; around four fifths of them show up just once. Over 2.5% of the sample belongs to the ten largest clones.

The healthy control group was made up of around 37 blood donors, and the Finnish Red Cross blood service supplied their buffy coats. All TCR-sequenced material derived from peripheral blood: patient blood samples and healthy donor buffy coats. Ficoll-Hypaque gradient centrifugation was used to isolate peripheral blood mononuclear cells. Magnetic purification was used to isolate CD4+ cells from the buffy coats of the healthy controls. The Gentra Puregene Cell and Tissue kit was used for genomic DNA extraction, and quantification was performed on a Qubit 2.0 fluorometer. Overall study results and their limits: The data were not HLA-matched, and the higher clonality in CD4+ T-LGLL than in CD8+ T-LGLL could be due to the relatively small sample size. Greater clonality appeared to be present in CD4-sorted patient repertoires than in healthy CD4+ repertoires, and the difference was retained after the putative leukemic clones were removed. Enrichment of TRBV06-family usage was observed among the top patient clones (8/27) relative to healthy controls (2/35). Main leukemic clonotypes were private to each patient, although under 30% appeared at low frequency in other patients' non-leukemic repertoires.

The CDR3 starts with the cysteine, ends with the phenylalanine, and has 16 residues. Just the 48-base CDR3 DNA is kept, in frame starting at base 1. At the junction V is shortened by 2 bases and J by 6 bases; bases outside the gene matches: 7. The CDR1 and CDR2 encoded by the germline V gene are KGHSH and LQKENI. Rearrangement joined TRBV18 to TRBJ1-6; 7 bases in the junction line up with TRBD1. The sample was CD4+ T cells from blood buffy coats. The receptor was derived from a human donor in good health. The CDR3 region has the sequence CASSPGPTGVNSPLHF. In nucleotide form, the sequence is TGTGCCAGCTCACCAGGGCCCACAGGGGTTAATTCACCCCTCCACTTT.